A single sample gave rise to the 24 T cell receptor beta chains below, sequenced in a study of blood T cell repertoires in COVID-19. This table comes from immunoSEQ multiplex PCR, and its TCRdb copy is limited to in-frame clones, with some not included. The data contain about 160,000 clones, roughly 80% of them singletons. What was sequenced was peripheral blood. The receptors were gathered from a man in his 70s with acute or convalescent COVID-19.

This chain links TRBV9 with TRBJ2-5; 8 bases are shared with TRBD1. The CDR3 covers 17 residues. V trimming: 4 bases; J trimming: 5 bases; junction bases outside the gene matches: 16. CDR1 SGDLS and CDR2 YYNGEE come from the germline V gene. CDR3 sequence reads: CASSPTPGTGAWETQYF. The CDR3 coding sequence is TGTGCCAGCAGCCCCACCCCCGGGACAGGAGCCTGGGAGACCCAGTACTTC.

The CDR3 coding sequence is TGTGCCTGGAGTTTTGGGGACACGCGCACCTACGAGCAGTACTTC. Protein: CAWSFGDTRTYEQYF. This chain uses TRBV30 with TRBJ2-7, with a weak D call TRBD1 (6 bases). Germline CDR1 GTSNPN, CDR2 SVGIG (reference sequence). The CDR3 has 15 amino acids. The V end lost 2 bases, the J end lost 2 bases, and 16 bases lay between the germline ends.

V gene TRBV28 combines with J gene TRBJ1-2; maybe TRBD1 (6 bases). Germline values: CDR1 MDHEN, CDR2 SYDVKM. Trimming shortened V by 8 bases and J by 4 bases, and 17 bases separated the two germline ends. The CDR3 loop spans 14 amino acids. CDR3 in DNA: TGTGCCAGCGAAGACGGGACACGCGGCTATGGCTACACCTTC. It is translated as CASEDGTRGYGYTF.

V gene TRBV5-1 combines with J gene TRBJ1-1, with 7 positions matching TRBD1. The CDR3 spans 13 residues. Germline CDR1 reads SGHRS; CDR2 reads YFSETQ. J lost 12 bases, V lost 4 bases, and 12 bases had no gene match. CDR3 residues: CASSPPGQPTSFF. The CDR3 region has the DNA TGCGCCAGCAGCCCTCCGGGACAGCCCACTTCTTTCTTT.

CDR3 in amino acids: CASSQTSGRNTHEQYF. CDR3 bases: TGTGCCAGCAGCCAAACTAGCGGGAGGAACACCCACGAGCAGTACTTC. The V gene is TRBV3-1 (or the pseudogene TRBV3-2), the J gene TRBJ2-7, with TRBD2 matching 12 bases. Losses at the gene ends were 2 bases for V and 5 bases for J; bases not matched to a gene: 7. The CDR3 runs 16 residues. CDR1 and CDR2 from the germline V gene are LGHDT and YNNKEL (reference sequence).

The rearrangement links TRBV12-3 or TRBV12-4 to TRBJ1-1; the D is unclear. The CDR3 contains 13 residues. V lost 7 bases, J lost 2 bases, and 11 bases lay in between. CDR3 amino acids: CASTPSVNTEAFF. The DNA for the CDR3 is TGTGCCAGCACCCCTTCCGTAAACACTGAAGCTTTCTTT.

The CDR3, as DNA: TGTGCCATCAGTTCCCCGGGACAGGTGTCCTACGAGCAGTACTTC. This codes for CAISSPGQVSYEQYF. The chain joins TRBV10-3 to TRBJ2-7; TRBD1 matches at 8 bases. Germline V gene data show CDR1 as ENHRY and CDR2 as SYGVKD. Trimming took 5 bases from V and 1 from J; bases not matched to a gene: 7. The CDR3 has 15 amino acids.

This clone turned up a few times. The chain uses TRBV2 and TRBJ2-2, with D perhaps matching TRBD1 (6 bases). CDR3 length equals 15 residues. V lost 7 bases to trimming and J lost 3 bases, with 15 bases between them. Germline V gives CDR1 SNHLY, CDR2 FYNNEI. As DNA, the CDR3 is TGTGCCAGCAAACTAGACCCAGGGGACACCGGGGAGCTGTTTTTT. As protein: CASKLDPGDTGELFF.

The chain has TRBV5-1 and TRBJ1-2, with a possible D match to TRBD1 (6 bases). The V gene lost 0 bases and the J gene lost 7 bases, with 13 bases spanning the gap. CDR3 size: 14 residues. Germline V lookup: CDR1 SGHRS, CDR2 YFSETQ. CDR3 bases: TGCGCCAGCAGCTTGGGACTACAGGGAGTTGGCTACACCTTC. It yields the protein CASSLGLQGVGYTF.

V and J are TRBV27 and TRBJ2-5; D is possibly TRBD2 (6 bases). Trimming cost V 3 bases and J 1 base, with 9 bases left between them. The CDR3 covers 14 residues. In germline, CDR1 is MNHEY, CDR2 SMNVEV (reference sequence). This chain's CDR3 is CASSFRRGQETQYF. CDR3 nucleotide sequence: TGTGCCAGCAGTTTTAGGCGGGGCCAAGAGACCCAGTACTTC.

This clone was picked up one time. The V and J genes are TRBV18 and TRBJ2-7; weak D call: TRBD1 (6 bases). There are 12 residues in the CDR3. Germline V gene lookup returns CDR1 KGHSH and CDR2 LQKENI. V shed 5 bases and J shed 3 bases, with 8 bases lying between them. The CDR3 DNA sequence: TGTGCCAGCTCAGGGACAAGCTACGAGCAGTACTTC. Translating gives CASSGTSYEQYF.

The chain couples TRBV6-5 to TRBJ1-2; no definite D call. The CDR3 has 12 residues. Trimming took 4 bases from V and 5 from J, leaving 8 bases between them. The germline gives CDR1 MNHEY, CDR2 SVGAGI. Here the CDR3 reads CASSSRVYGYTF. CDR3 nucleotides: TGTGCCAGCAGTTCGAGGGTATATGGCTACACCTTC.

Details on this clone: One end of the junction varies from germline; a read error may be responsible. The chain joins TRBV30 to TRBJ2-1; D gene uncertain. Germline lookup yields CDR1 GTSNPN and CDR2 SVGIG (reference sequence). CDR3 length: 12 amino acids. Here the CDR3 DNA reads TGCCTTGTGGTGCAGCACGGGAATGAGCAGTTCTTC. Encoded protein: CLVVQHGNEQFF.

This sequence joins TRBV3-1 (or the pseudogene TRBV3-2) and TRBJ1-1; D gene ambiguous. V lost 6 bases and J 1 base, leaving 9 bases between the germline ends. This CDR3 comprises 13 residues. CDR1 is LGHDT and CDR2 is YNNKEL in the germline V gene (reference sequence). CDR3 in amino acids: CASRHRGNTEAFF. The DNA for the CDR3 is TGTGCCAGCAGGCACCGAGGGAACACTGAAGCTTTCTTT.

This chain joins TRBV5-1 and TRBJ2-1, with D perhaps matching TRBD1 (6 bases). V lost 0 bases and J lost 11, with 18 bases in between. The CDR3 runs to 15 residues. Germline CDR1 reads SGHRS; CDR2 reads YFSETQ. The DNA for the CDR3 is TGCGCCAGCAGCTTGGCCAACCAGGGACAACACCAGCAGTTCTTC. It encodes CASSLANQGQHQQFF.

Regarding this clone: The junction does not match germline at one end; this may be a read error. This chain uses TRBV18 with TRBJ1-5; 7 bases are shared with TRBD1. The CDR3 is made up of 15 amino acids. Looked up from germline, CDR1 is KGHSH and CDR2 is LQKENI. The CDR3 is CASSPQGMGNQPQHF. DNA for the CDR3: TGTGCCAGCTCGCCACAGGGGATGGGCAATCAGCCCCAGCATTTT.

V and J are TRBV28 and TRBJ1-2, with D unresolved. CDR1 MDHEN and CDR2 SYDVKM come from the germline V gene. Between the trimmed V and J ends, which lost 2 bases and 8 bases, there was a span of 15 bases. This CDR3 region has 14 residues. CDR3 sequence: CASSLGGVLGGYTF. The CDR3 DNA follows: TGTGCCAGCAGTTTAGGAGGTGTGCTCGGGGGCTACACCTTC.

This chain links TRBV7-3 with TRBJ2-1; TRBD1 matches 10 bases. The CDR3 spans 16 residues. The trim removed 5 bases at V and 7 bases at J, leaving 11 bases unmatched. Germline lookup yields CDR1 SGHTA and CDR2 FQGTGA. In nucleotides, the CDR3 is TGTGCCAGCAGCCCCTCTCCCGGGGACAGGGGAAATGAGCAGTTCTTC. Its protein product is CASSPSPGDRGNEQFF.

The rearrangement links TRBV19 to TRBJ2-7; a weak D match, TRBD2 (6 bases). V was shortened by 6 bases and J by 4 bases, with 10 bases between the two germline ends. The germline V gene has CDR1 LNHDA and CDR2 SQIVND (reference sequence). This CDR3 region has 12 residues. The CDR3 nucleotides read TGTGCCAGTAGCAAACGGGGGTACGAGCAGTACTTC. It codes for CASSKRGYEQYF. Complete variable domain (other parts from reference TRBV19 and TRBJ2-7): DGGITQSPKYLFRKEGQNVTLSCEQNLNHDAMYWYRQDPGQGLRLIYYSQIVNDFQKGDIAEGYSVSREKKESFPLTVTSAQKNPTAFYLCASSKRGYEQYFGPGTRLTVT.

Only a few counts were recorded for this clone. The V call is TRBV18, the J call TRBJ1-1; D gene ambiguous. V lost 3 bases to trimming and J lost 2 bases, with 10 bases between them. The CDR3 is 14 residues long. Germline loops: CDR1 KGHSH, CDR2 LQKENI. DNA for the CDR3: TGTGCCAGCTCACCGAGCGGACTAAACACTGAAGCTTTCTTT. Encoded protein: CASSPSGLNTEAFF.

The chain couples TRBV18 to TRBJ2-1, with 7 bases that match TRBD1. The CDR3 length is 16 residues. Germline loops: CDR1 KGHSH, CDR2 LQKENI. The junction had 5 bases not matched to a gene; V was cut back by 1 base and J by 2 bases. Here the CDR3 reads CASSPLVQGAYNEQFF. The DNA of the CDR3 is TGTGCCAGCTCACCACTTGTTCAGGGGGCCTACAATGAGCAGTTCTTC.

In the case of this clone: Other DNA sequences in the same sample also yield this CDR3. This chain's CDR3 is CASSFGTGNTEAFF. The CDR3 nucleotides are TGTGCCAGCAGCTTCGGGACAGGGAACACTGAAGCTTTCTTT. The chain combines TRBV7-9 with TRBJ1-1, with 8 bases identical to TRBD1. This CDR3 comprises 14 residues. V gave up 3 bases and J gave up 1 base; unmatched junction bases: 1. Per germline, CDR1 SEHNR and CDR2 FQNEAQ (reference sequence).

This chain joins TRBV6-5 and TRBJ1-2; weak D call: TRBD1 (5 bases). The V gene's germline CDR1 is MNHEY and CDR2 SVGAGI. V lost 2 bases, J lost 8 bases, and 15 bases lay in between. The CDR3 covers 14 residues. DNA of the CDR3: TGTGCCAGCAGTTACGCAGGGAGGATCGGAGGCTACACCTTC. It translates to CASSYAGRIGGYTF.

This clone was found a few times. This sequence joins TRBV16 and TRBJ1-2; 9 nucleotides align to TRBD1. This CDR3 spans 15 amino acids. V was clipped by 0 bases and J by 8 bases; unmatched bases: 7. Germline CDR1 and CDR2: KGHSY and FQNENV. The CDR3 coding sequence is TGTGCCAGCAGCCAATCCCCTAGGACAGGGGAAGGCTACACCTTC. Its protein product is CASSQSPRTGEGYTF.